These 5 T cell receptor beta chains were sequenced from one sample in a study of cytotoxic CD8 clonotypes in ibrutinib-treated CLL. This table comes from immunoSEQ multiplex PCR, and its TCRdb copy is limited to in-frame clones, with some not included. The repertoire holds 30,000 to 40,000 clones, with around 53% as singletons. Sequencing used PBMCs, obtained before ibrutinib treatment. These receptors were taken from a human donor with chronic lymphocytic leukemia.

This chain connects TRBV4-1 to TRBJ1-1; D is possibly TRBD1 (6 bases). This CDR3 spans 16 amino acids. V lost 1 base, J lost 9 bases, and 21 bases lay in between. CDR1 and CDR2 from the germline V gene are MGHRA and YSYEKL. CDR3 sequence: CASSQVGRGQPPQAFF. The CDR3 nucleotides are TGCGCCAGCAGCCAAGTTGGCAGGGGTCAGCCCCCTCAAGCTTTCTTT.

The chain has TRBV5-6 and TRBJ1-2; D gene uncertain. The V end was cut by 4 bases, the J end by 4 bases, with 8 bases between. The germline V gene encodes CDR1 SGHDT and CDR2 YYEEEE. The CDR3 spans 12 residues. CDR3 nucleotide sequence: TGTGCCAGCAGCAGGTGGATCTATGGCTACACCTTC. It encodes CASSRWIYGYTF. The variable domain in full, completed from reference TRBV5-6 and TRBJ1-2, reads DAGVTQSPTHLIKTRGQQVTLRCSPKSGHDTVSWYQQALGQGPQFIFQYYEEEERQRGNFPDRFSGHQFPNYSSELNVNALLLGDSALYLCASSRWIYGYTFGSGTRLTVV.

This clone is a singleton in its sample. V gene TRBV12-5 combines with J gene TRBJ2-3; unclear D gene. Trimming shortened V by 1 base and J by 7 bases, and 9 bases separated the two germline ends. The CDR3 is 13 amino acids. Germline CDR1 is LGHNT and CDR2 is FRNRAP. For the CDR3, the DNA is TGTGCTAGTGGTTTGGGCCCCTCGAATACGCAGTATTTT. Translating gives CASGLGPSNTQYF.

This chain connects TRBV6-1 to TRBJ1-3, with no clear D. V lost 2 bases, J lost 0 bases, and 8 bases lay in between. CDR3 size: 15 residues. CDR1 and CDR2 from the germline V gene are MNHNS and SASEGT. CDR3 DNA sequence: TGTGCCAGCAGTGAAAGGAACCTCTCTGGAAACACCATATATTTT. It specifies CASSERNLSGNTIYF.

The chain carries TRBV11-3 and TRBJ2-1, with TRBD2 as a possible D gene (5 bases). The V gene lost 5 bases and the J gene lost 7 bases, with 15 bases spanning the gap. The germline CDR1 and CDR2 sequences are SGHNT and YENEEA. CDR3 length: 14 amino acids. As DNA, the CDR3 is TGTGCCAGCAGCCAGAGGAGAGGGATGAATGAGCAGTTCTTC. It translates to CASSQRRGMNEQFF.